Listed here are 5 T cell receptor beta chains from one sample, sequenced in a study of glioma-infiltrating T cells. TCR alpha and beta CDR3 regions were amplified from RNA using iRepertoire nested multiplex PCR. TCRdb recomputed calls from the multiplex PCR reads with MiXCR, one row per CDR3 protein. The repertoire includes approximately 45,000 distinct CDR3 sequences, approximately 20% of them detected once, and more than 5.5% sits in the top ten. What was sequenced was glioma tissue, nonneoplastic brain tissue, or PBMCs (not recorded which). The receptor set was obtained from a human donor with low-grade glioma or glioblastoma, undergoing nonglioma brain surgery, or in good health (not recorded which).

This clonotype was detected ten times or more. This sequence joins TRBV20-1 and TRBJ2-1; TRBD2 agrees at 8 bases. Trimming took 3 bases from V and 0 from J; bases not matched to a gene: 1. Per the germline V gene, CDR1 is DFQATT and CDR2 is SNEGSKA (reference sequence). This CDR3 comprises 14 residues. CDR3 amino acids: CSARGTSSYNEQFF. The CDR3, as DNA: TGCAGTGCTAGGGGGACTAGCTCCTACAATGAGCAGTTCTTC.

A word on this clonotype: A much more abundant neighbour one base away suggests this may be a read error. The chain carries TRBV19 and TRBJ2-3; no reliable D call. The CDR3 loop spans 14 amino acids. Germline V CDR1 and CDR2: LNHDA, SQIVND (reference sequence). DNA for the CDR3: TGTGCCAGTAGTATTCAAGACTCCACAGATATGCAGTATTTT. Translation gives CASSIQDSTDMQYF.

The table lists this clonotype with many counts. The genes are TRBV20-1 and TRBJ2-3; possibly TRBD1 for D (6 bases). The CDR3 covers 11 residues. Germline V gives CDR1 DFQATT, CDR2 SNEGSKA (reference sequence). Trimming pared 6 bases from V and 6 bases from J, leaving 10 bases between. The CDR3 is CSAVRGDTQYF. The CDR3 DNA reads as TGCAGTGCCGTGAGGGGGGATACGCAGTATTTT.

In the case of this clonotype: Just one base apart from a much larger clone, this may be a read error. The CDR3 DNA is TGTGCCAGCGAGCCCTTAGAGAGAGGGCCCGAGGAGCTGTTTTTT. It specifies CASEPLERGPEELFF. The chain combines TRBV7-9 with TRBJ2-2; D is perhaps TRBD2 (5 bases). V was cut by 8 bases and J by 10 bases, with 23 bases left in between. The CDR3 length is 15 residues. The germline V gene encodes CDR1 SEHNR and CDR2 FQNEAQ (reference sequence).

Ten or more counts support this clonotype. The chain is built from TRBV7-9 and TRBJ1-1, with TRBD1 identical over 7 bases. This CDR3 is 12 amino acids long. Trimming at V came to 5 bases and at J to 6 bases, leaving 3 bases not matched to a gene. CDR1 is SEHNR, CDR2 FQNEAQ, per germline (reference sequence). CDR3 protein: CASSVDRSEAFF. The CDR3 coding sequence is TGTGCCAGCAGCGTGGACAGGTCTGAAGCTTTCTTT.